Listed below are T cell receptor beta chains from one sample, sequenced in a study of radiotherapy plus CTLA-4 blockade in lung cancer. The repertoire was sequenced with immunoSEQ multiplex PCR; TCRdb's copy has only in-frame clones and lacks some. The table records around 110,000 clones, just under 90% of them present only once. This material consisted of peripheral blood, taken from a patient treated with radiotherapy plus ipilimumab. The origin of the receptors is a human donor with non-small cell lung cancer that progressed on radiotherapy plus ipilimumab. The CDR3 runs from the conserved cysteine through the conserved F or W. Each record gives: clone size, J gene, V gene, D gene, CDR3 DNA, CDR3 protein. The D gene is left open where the match is weak. Only some rows state a clone size, as once, few, many or a class for expanded clones.

clone_size: .; j_call: TRBJ2-3; v_call: TRBV20-1; d_call: .; cdr3_nt: TGCAGTGCTAGAGACGGCCCGGGGCAGTATTTT; cdr3_aa: CSARDGPGQYF
clone_size: .; j_call: TRBJ2-1; v_call: TRBV28; d_call: TRBD2; cdr3_nt: TGTGCCAGCAGTTTGCGGACTAGCGGGAGGTCTCGGGGGATCTTC; cdr3_aa: CASSLRTSGRSRGIF
clone_size: .; j_call: TRBJ1-2; v_call: TRBV18; d_call: .; cdr3_nt: TGTGCCAGCTCACCCGATAAGTTGTATGGCTACACCTTC; cdr3_aa: CASSPDKLYGYTF
clone_size: once; j_call: TRBJ2-1; v_call: TRBV10-2; d_call: TRBD2; cdr3_nt: TGCGCCAGCCAGGGACTAGCGGGCCCTGGGGAGCAGTTCTTC; cdr3_aa: CASQGLAGPGEQFF
clone_size: .; j_call: TRBJ2-7; v_call: TRBV25-1; d_call: TRBD1; cdr3_nt: TGTGCCAGCAGTGAAGGGACAGGGGGCTACGAGCAGTACTTC; cdr3_aa: CASSEGTGGYEQYF
clone_size: .; j_call: TRBJ2-3; v_call: TRBV19; d_call: TRBD2; cdr3_nt: TGTGCCAGTAGTTCCACTAGCGGAGATACGCAGTATTTT; cdr3_aa: CASSSTSGDTQYF
clone_size: few; j_call: TRBJ2-7; v_call: TRBV4-2; d_call: .; cdr3_nt: TGTGCCAGCAGCCAAGAAGTTCCCATAAACTCCTACGAGCAGTACTTC; cdr3_aa: CASSQEVPINSYEQYF
clone_size: .; j_call: TRBJ2-2; v_call: TRBV4-1; d_call: TRBD1; cdr3_nt: TGCGCCAGCAGCCAGGAGGGACAGGGTATCGGGGAGCTGTTTTTT; cdr3_aa: CASSQEGQGIGELFF
clone_size: once; j_call: TRBJ2-3; v_call: TRBV6-6; d_call: .; cdr3_nt: TGTGCCAGCAGTCACATTGCAGATACGCAGTATTTT; cdr3_aa: CASSHIADTQYF
clone_size: .; j_call: TRBJ2-7; v_call: TRBV30; d_call: TRBD2; cdr3_nt: TGTGCCTGGAGTGTGGGACTAGCTTCCGAGCAGTACTTC; cdr3_aa: CAWSVGLASEQYF
clone_size: .; j_call: TRBJ2-5; v_call: TRBV25-1; d_call: TRBD2; cdr3_nt: TGTGCCAGCAGTGATGGGGGAGCGGGGGAGACCCAGTACTTC; cdr3_aa: CASSDGGAGETQYF
clone_size: .; j_call: TRBJ2-3; v_call: TRBV7-8; d_call: .; cdr3_nt: TGTGCCAGCACCGTATACCGGGCAGATACGCAGTATTTT; cdr3_aa: CASTVYRADTQYF
clone_size: .; j_call: TRBJ1-1; v_call: TRBV6-5; d_call: .; cdr3_nt: TGTGCCAGCAGTTACTCTACAAGAATGAACACTGAAGCTTTCTTT; cdr3_aa: CASSYSTRMNTEAFF
clone_size: .; j_call: TRBJ1-2; v_call: TRBV6-5; d_call: TRBD1; cdr3_nt: TGTGCCAGCAGTTATCGCGCCAGGGGGCTTAACTATGGCTACACCTTC; cdr3_aa: CASSYRARGLNYGYTF
clone_size: .; j_call: TRBJ2-6; v_call: TRBV5-1; d_call: .; cdr3_nt: TGCGCCAGCAGCTTGGAAGGGACGACCCTCTCTGGGGCCAACGTCCTGACTTTC; cdr3_aa: CASSLEGTTLSGANVLTF
clone_size: .; j_call: TRBJ2-3; v_call: TRBV9; d_call: .; cdr3_nt: TGTGCCAGCAGCGTAGGGAGCGGTAGCACAGATACGCAGTATTTT; cdr3_aa: CASSVGSGSTDTQYF
clone_size: .; j_call: TRBJ2-6; v_call: TRBV25-1; d_call: TRBD1; cdr3_nt: TGTGCCAGCAGAGGGGGGACAGGGGTCCTTCTGACTTTC; cdr3_aa: CASRGGTGVLLTF
clone_size: .; j_call: TRBJ2-2; v_call: TRBV9; d_call: TRBD1; cdr3_nt: TGTGCCAGCAGCGTAGTTGGGACAGCGAACACCGGGGAGCTGTTTTTT; cdr3_aa: CASSVVGTANTGELFF
clone_size: few; j_call: TRBJ1-5; v_call: TRBV4-1; d_call: .; cdr3_nt: TGCGCCAGCAGCCAAGGAAGGGACAATCAGCCCCAGCATTTT; cdr3_aa: CASSQGRDNQPQHF
clone_size: .; j_call: TRBJ2-1; v_call: TRBV15; d_call: .; cdr3_nt: TGTGCCACCAGCGAGGGGGACCCGAGCTCCTACAATGAGCAGTTCTTC; cdr3_aa: CATSEGDPSSYNEQFF
clone_size: .; j_call: TRBJ1-3; v_call: TRBV6-6; d_call: .; cdr3_nt: TGTGCCAGCAGCCACAGCGGAAACACCATATATTTT; cdr3_aa: CASSHSGNTIYF
clone_size: once; j_call: TRBJ2-7; v_call: TRBV27; d_call: .; cdr3_nt: TGTGCCAGCAGTTTCTCACAGACGAGAGGCGAGCAGTACTTC; cdr3_aa: CASSFSQTRGEQYF
clone_size: .; j_call: TRBJ2-3; v_call: TRBV12-5; d_call: .; cdr3_nt: TGTGCTAGTGGGGGAATTCGGACAGATACGCAGTATTTT; cdr3_aa: CASGGIRTDTQYF
clone_size: once; j_call: TRBJ1-1; v_call: TRBV27; d_call: .; cdr3_nt: TGTGCCAGCAGTTTAACAGGGCTGAACACTGAAGCTTTCTTT; cdr3_aa: CASSLTGLNTEAFF
clone_size: .; j_call: TRBJ2-7; v_call: TRBV2; d_call: TRBD2; cdr3_nt: TGTGCCAGCGGAGTGGGACTAGCGGCGGGCGAGCAGTACTTC; cdr3_aa: CASGVGLAAGEQYF
clone_size: .; j_call: TRBJ1-2; v_call: TRBV7-2; d_call: TRBD1; cdr3_nt: TGTGCCAGCAGCGCCGGACAGGGTCTTACCTATGGCTACACCTTC; cdr3_aa: CASSAGQGLTYGYTF
clone_size: .; j_call: TRBJ2-1; v_call: TRBV6-4; d_call: TRBD1; cdr3_nt: TGTGCCAGCAGTGTGGCAGGGGGAAACAATGAGCAGTTCTTC; cdr3_aa: CASSVAGGNNEQFF
clone_size: .; j_call: TRBJ2-5; v_call: TRBV29-1; d_call: TRBD2; cdr3_nt: TGCAGCGTTGGTATTTTGGGACTAACTCAAGAGACCCAGTACTTC; cdr3_aa: CSVGILGLTQETQYF
clone_size: .; j_call: TRBJ2-7; v_call: TRBV6-5; d_call: TRBD1; cdr3_nt: TGTGCCAGCAGTTGGGACAGGGACTACGAGCAGTACTTC; cdr3_aa: CASSWDRDYEQYF
clone_size: .; j_call: TRBJ2-7; v_call: TRBV27; d_call: .; cdr3_nt: TGTGCCAGCAGGGGGGCCTACGAGCAGTACTTC; cdr3_aa: CASRGAYEQYF
clone_size: .; j_call: TRBJ2-5; v_call: TRBV5-6; d_call: .; cdr3_nt: TGTGCCAGCAGCTTGGCTCAGGGCCTTCAAGAGACCCAGTACTTC; cdr3_aa: CASSLAQGLQETQYF
clone_size: .; j_call: TRBJ2-7; v_call: TRBV6-5; d_call: .; cdr3_nt: TGTGCCAGCAGCTACTCGTGGGGCTACGAGCAGTACTTC; cdr3_aa: CASSYSWGYEQYF
clone_size: .; j_call: TRBJ1-5; v_call: TRBV27; d_call: .; cdr3_nt: TGTGCCACGCGAGGACAAATCAATCAGCCCCAGCATTTT; cdr3_aa: CATRGQINQPQHF
clone_size: .; j_call: TRBJ2-7; v_call: TRBV11-3; d_call: .; cdr3_nt: TGTGCCAGCAGCTTAGAGGGACAAACCTACGAGCAGTACTTC; cdr3_aa: CASSLEGQTYEQYF
clone_size: .; j_call: TRBJ1-2; v_call: TRBV27; d_call: .; cdr3_nt: TGTGCCAGCAGTCAAGGAGGACGGGGGGAGAATGGCTACACCTTC; cdr3_aa: CASSQGGRGENGYTF
clone_size: few; j_call: TRBJ2-7; v_call: TRBV5-1; d_call: TRBD1; cdr3_nt: TGCGCCAGCAGCCCCGACAGGGACGAGCAGTACTTC; cdr3_aa: CASSPDRDEQYF
clone_size: .; j_call: TRBJ2-7; v_call: TRBV14; d_call: TRBD2; cdr3_nt: TGTGCCAGCAGCCAAGGTTACCTCCGGGGTAGCGGGAAGGGCTACGAGCAGTACTTC; cdr3_aa: CASSQGYLRGSGKGYEQYF